The next 13 T cell receptor beta chains were all read from a single sample in a study of control samples from healthy donors and cancer patients. Assay: immunoSEQ multiplex PCR; the TCRdb copy retains only in-frame clones and omits some. The data hold about 120,000 clones, with 70% to 90% observed a single time. Sequencing input: blood. These receptors came from a man aged 40-49 years in good health.

The chain couples TRBV25-1 to TRBJ1-1; D might be TRBD1 (5 bases). The CDR3 is 15 amino acids. Trimming left V 5 bases short and J 1 base short, with 14 bases between. The germline V gene has CDR1 MGHDK and CDR2 SYGVNS. The CDR3 here is CASSRAGRWNTEAFF. CDR3 DNA sequence: TGTGCCAGCAGTAGAGCAGGGCGATGGAACACTGAAGCTTTCTTT.

Comments on this clone: The same CDR3 is also encoded by other DNA sequences in this sample. The J gene is TRBJ1-5, the V gene TRBV18; no clear D. This CDR3 contains 15 residues. V was trimmed by 3 bases and J by 1 base, leaving 10 bases between them. Germline CDR1 is KGHSH and CDR2 is LQKENI. This CDR3 is CASSPTRNSNQPQHF. The DNA of the CDR3 is TGTGCCAGCTCACCGACCAGGAACAGCAATCAGCCCCAGCATTTT.

The chain is built from TRBV5-1 and TRBJ1-5; possibly TRBD1 for D (6 bases). Trimming pared 2 bases from V and 0 bases from J, leaving 12 bases between. The CDR3 covers 16 residues. The germline gives CDR1 SGHRS, CDR2 YFSETQ. This CDR3 reads CASSFWGLDSNQPQHF. The CDR3 coding sequence is TGCGCCAGCAGCTTTTGGGGGCTAGATAGCAATCAGCCCCAGCATTTT.

This clone was detected once. The chain has TRBV3-1 (or the pseudogene TRBV3-2) and TRBJ1-2; tentatively, D is TRBD1 (6 bases). V lost 2 bases to trimming and J lost 1 base, with 14 bases between them. The CDR3 covers 16 residues. CDR1 is LGHDT and CDR2 is YNNKEL in the germline V gene (reference sequence). CDR3 in amino acids: CASSQYDRPDNYGYTF. For the CDR3, the DNA is TGTGCCAGCAGCCAATACGACAGGCCGGATAACTATGGCTACACCTTC.

V is TRBV6-6 and J is TRBJ1-5, with D perhaps TRBD1 (5 bases). CDR1 and CDR2 from the germline V gene are MNHNY and SVGAGI (reference sequence). The CDR3 has 15 amino acids. Between the trimmed V and J ends, which lost 6 bases and 0 bases, there was a span of 12 bases. The CDR3 bases are TGTGCCAGCAGGTCCGACAGCTATAGCAATCAGCCCCAGCATTTT. This gives the protein CASRSDSYSNQPQHF.

The rearrangement links TRBV6-1 to TRBJ2-1, with D possibly TRBD2 on 6 matching bases. The CDR3 spans 11 residues. V was trimmed by 3 bases and J by 11 bases, leaving 8 bases between them. Germline V gene sequence: CDR1 MNHNS, CDR2 SASEGT. This chain's CDR3 is CASSEGLQQFF. The CDR3 DNA reads TGTGCCAGCAGTGAGGGACTCCAGCAGTTCTTC.

The rearrangement joins TRBV4-1 to TRBJ1-5; D possibly corresponds to TRBD1 (5 bases). The germline V and J ends were trimmed by 0 bases and 4 bases, with 10 bases remaining between them. CDR1 is MGHRA, CDR2 YSYEKL, per germline. The CDR3 has 15 amino acids. The CDR3 nucleotides read TGCGCCAGCAGCCAAGAGCCAGGGATAAATCAGCCCCAGCATTTT. Its translation is CASSQEPGINQPQHF.

The gene calls are TRBV7-2 and TRBJ1-2; TRBD1 aligns across 8 bases. V was clipped by 2 bases and J by 12 bases; unmatched bases: 8. This CDR3 is 13 amino acids long. Per the germline V gene, CDR1 is SGHTA and CDR2 is FQGNSA. The CDR3 is CASSLQPGQGNTF. CDR3 DNA sequence: TGTGCCAGCAGCTTACAACCCGGACAGGGTAACACCTTC.

This clone was counted a single time. The chain recombines TRBV14 with TRBJ1-2; 9 bases are shared with TRBD1. The CDR3 has 15 amino acids. CDR1 and CDR2 (germline): SGHDN, FVKESK. With V trimmed by 1 base and J by 2 bases, 2 bases remained unmatched. The CDR3 spells CASSQGGQGNYGYTF. The CDR3 nucleotides are TGTGCCAGCAGCCAAGGAGGACAGGGGAACTATGGCTACACCTTC.

The chain recombines TRBV3-1 (or the pseudogene TRBV3-2) with TRBJ1-3; a weak D match, TRBD1 (6 bases). This CDR3 is built from 14 residues. In germline, CDR1 is LGHDT, CDR2 YNNKEL (reference sequence). Trimming cost V 4 bases and J 7 bases, with 14 bases left between them. The CDR3 coding sequence is TGTGCCAGCAGCCCCCGTGGGGGCGAGAACACCATATATTTT. Translated: CASSPRGGENTIYF.

J is TRBJ2-5 and V is TRBV5-4, with 7 nucleotides matching TRBD1. Trimming cost V 2 bases and J 4 bases; bases outside gene matches: 5. CDR1 and CDR2 (germline): SGHNT, YYREEE (reference sequence). This CDR3 region has 14 residues. As DNA, the CDR3 is TGTGCCAGCAGCTTATTAGGGGGCAGAGAGACCCAGTACTTC. The encoded protein is CASSLLGGRETQYF.

V is TRBV15 and J is TRBJ1-2; D perhaps matches TRBD1 (6 bases). V was cut by 0 bases and J by 4 bases, with 12 bases left in between. This CDR3 is 15 amino acids long. Looked up from germline, CDR1 is LNHNV and CDR2 is YYDKDF (reference sequence). CDR3 sequence reads: CATSRDRGGLYGYTF. The DNA of the CDR3 is TGTGCCACCAGCAGAGATCGCGGGGGGCTCTATGGCTACACCTTC. The entire variable domain, with the rest obtained from reference TRBV15 and TRBJ1-2, is as follows: DAMVIQNPRYQVTQFGKPVTLSCSQTLNHNVMYWYQQKSSQAPKLLFHYYDKDFNNEADTPDNFQSRRPNTSFCFLDIRSPGLGDTAMYLCATSRDRGGLYGYTFGSGTRLTVV.

The chain employs TRBV21-1 and TRBJ2-4; the D call in the table, TRBD2, was not verified against the DNA. TRBV21-1 is recorded as a pseudogene. The CDR3 covers 17 residues. The DNA of the CDR3 is TGTGCCGGCACCAAGGGGGTAGCGGGGTCCCCACCCGACATTCAGTACTTC. It yields the protein CAGTKGVAGSPPDIQYF.